The subject of this entry is one TCR beta chain. The target antigen is unknown. Other DNA sequences in this specimen translate into the identical CDR3. These data are taken from a study of cytomegalovirus exposure and HLA in healthy donors. Study as a whole: It was reported in a later analysis that the 120 validation repertoires used the same platform as the approximately 670 first-cohort repertoires.

Germline-derived CDR1 and CDR2 are LNHNV and YYDKDF (reference sequence). The CDR3 runs 12 residues. Trimming took off 6 bases at V and 3 bases at J, with 9 bases between the two ends. Clones were read by immunoSEQ multiplex PCR, and TCRdb kept only the in-frame ones, dropping some. This sample has 170,000 or so clones; approximately 83% occur once, and the top ten carry 2.5% to 3%. Whole-study results and caveats: TCR beta chains numbering some 160 were designated cytomegalovirus-associated.

Sequenced material: PBMCs. The V gene is TRBV15, the J gene TRBJ2-7, with TRBD2 as a possible D gene (5 bases). The clonotype was recovered from a woman aged 18-29 years in good health and CMV-seropositive. The CDR3 loop is CATSPRGYEQYF. The CDR3 coding sequence is TGTGCCACCAGTCCCCGGGGCTACGAGCAGTACTTC.